These 19 T cell receptor beta chains came from one sample sequenced in a study of CD8+ T cells in alopecia areata. The treatment denotes: oral pan-JAK inhibitor, 5-10 mg twice daily. cDNA prepared by RNA extraction and subsequent reverse transcription served as the template for sequencing. Using immunoSEQ multiplex PCR, the repertoire was profiled, and TCRdb retains in-frame clones only, with some absent. This sample has about 210,000 clones; approximately 45% occur once, and the top ten carry about 2.6%. The sequences come from CD4+ T cells sorted from blood, collected at approximately week 37, from a patient treated with tofacitinib. The receptors originated from a human donor with alopecia areata.

The J gene is TRBJ2-2, the V gene TRBV28; D may correspond to TRBD1 or TRBD2 (5 bases each). Germline V gives CDR1 MDHEN, CDR2 SYDVKM. CDR3 length equals 16 residues. V was shortened by 1 base and J by 6 bases, with 15 bases between the two germline ends. The CDR3 protein is CASSLFRDGGSGELFF. The CDR3, as DNA: TGTGCCAGCAGTTTATTCCGGGACGGAGGATCCGGGGAGCTGTTTTTT.

This clone has more than one count but fewer than ten. The chain uses TRBV7-2 and TRBJ2-5; TRBD2 matches at 10 bases. Germline V gene data show CDR1 as SGHTA and CDR2 as FQGNSA. This CDR3 comprises 14 residues. The V gene end was trimmed by 2 bases and the J gene end by 3 bases; junction bases not matched to a gene: 0. CDR3 loop: CASSLTSGKETQYF. In DNA form, the CDR3 reads TGTGCCAGCAGCTTAACTAGCGGGAAAGAGACCCAGTACTTC.

The V gene is TRBV5-1, the J gene TRBJ1-1; D call uncertain. With 0 bases removed from V and 5 bases from J, the gap between germline ends came to 29 bases. This CDR3 has 20 amino acids. The germline V gene has CDR1 SGHRS and CDR2 YFSETQ. CDR3 DNA: TGCGCCAGCAGCTTGGATATCCGGAGGGAGGGAACCCGTGGTAAGACTGAAGCTTTCTTT. It yields the protein CASSLDIRREGTRGKTEAFF.

The J gene is TRBJ2-3, the V gene TRBV30; 12 bases line up with TRBD2. V trimming: 2 bases; J trimming: 6 bases; junction bases outside the gene matches: 9. CDR1 is GTSNPN and CDR2 is SVGIG in the germline V gene (reference sequence). The CDR3 is 16 amino acids. The CDR3 sequence is CAWSRKLAGGSDTQYF. The CDR3 DNA reads TGTGCCTGGAGTCGTAAACTAGCGGGAGGATCCGATACGCAGTATTTT.

This clone was counted between two and nine times. The CDR3 is CASSQDTGTAYNEQFF. The DNA of the CDR3 is TGTGCCAGCAGCCAAGACACCGGGACAGCCTACAATGAGCAGTTCTTC. The genes are TRBV14 and TRBJ2-1; 7 bases fit TRBD1. Germline lookup yields CDR1 SGHDN and CDR2 FVKESK. J was trimmed by 2 bases and V by 0 bases; bases with no gene match: 4. The CDR3 consists of 16 residues.

The genes are TRBV29-1 and TRBJ1-2; perhaps TRBD1 as D (6 bases). This CDR3 has 14 amino acids. Germline CDR1 SQVTM, CDR2 ANQGSEA. Trimming removed 4 bases from V and 0 bases from J, with 12 bases in between. In DNA form, the CDR3 reads TGCAGCGTTGGGACAGAGCGAACTAACTATGGCTACACCTTC. Its translation is CSVGTERTNYGYTF.

This clone came up a few times. The chain uses TRBV2 and TRBJ2-7, with a possible D match to TRBD2 (6 bases). The CDR3 consists of 13 residues. From germline, CDR1 is SNHLY and CDR2 FYNNEI. The V gene lost 8 bases and the J gene lost 1 base, with 12 bases spanning the gap. The CDR3 protein is CASGRERSYEQYF. CDR3 DNA sequence: TGTGCCAGCGGCCGGGAGAGATCCTACGAGCAGTACTTC. The variable domain in full, with the rest retrieved from reference TRBV2 and TRBJ2-7, is EPEVTQTPSHQVTQMGQEVILRCVPISNHLYFYWYRQILGQKVEFLVSFYNNEISEKSEIFDDQFSVERPDGSNFTLKIRSTKLEDSAMYFCASGRERSYEQYFGPGTRLTVT.

The genes are TRBV28 and TRBJ1-1; possibly TRBD1 for D (5 bases). The CDR3 contains 16 residues. Germline CDR1 is MDHEN and CDR2 is SYDVKM. V dropped 4 bases and J dropped 4 bases, with 19 bases sitting between them. CDR3 bases: TGTGCCAGCAGTTCCCCAGTGGGGGTCGGCGGCACTGAAGCTTTCTTT. Translation: CASSSPVGVGGTEAFF.

The chain uses TRBV13 and TRBJ1-5; TRBD1 is a possible D gene (5 bases). The CDR3 extends over 15 amino acids. The V end lost 5 bases, the J end lost 5 bases, and 16 bases lay between the germline ends. The germline gives CDR1 PRHDT, CDR2 FYEKMQ (reference sequence). CDR3 region: CASSRHGGLDQPQHF. The CDR3 DNA follows: TGTGCCAGCAGCCGGCATGGGGGGTTGGATCAGCCCCAGCATTTT. The full variable domain, rest sourced from reference TRBV13 and TRBJ1-5, is AAGVIQSPRHLIKEKRETATLKCYPIPRHDTVYWYQQGPGQDPQFLISFYEKMQSDKGSIPDRFSAQQFSDYHSELNMSSLELGDSALYFCASSRHGGLDQPQHFGDGTRLSIL.

This sequence joins TRBV5-1 and TRBJ2-3, with no clear D. Germline V gives CDR1 SGHRS, CDR2 YFSETQ. Trimming removed 3 bases from V and 3 bases from J, with 14 bases in between. The CDR3 runs to 15 residues. The CDR3, as DNA: TGCGCCAGCAGCTCAGGACCTCCCGGTACAGATACGCAGTATTTT. Translated: CASSSGPPGTDTQYF.

This clone was counted a few times. The chain combines TRBV9 with TRBJ1-3, with D unresolved. V was shortened by 3 bases and J by 0 bases, with 10 bases between the two germline ends. This CDR3 spans 15 amino acids. Germline lookup yields CDR1 SGDLS and CDR2 YYNGEE. The CDR3 is CASSGQRYSGNTIYF. CDR3 bases: TGTGCCAGCAGCGGCCAGCGCTACTCTGGAAACACCATATATTTT.

V and J are TRBV30 and TRBJ1-2; 10 bases map to TRBD1. Germline CDR1 and CDR2: GTSNPN and SVGIG (reference sequence). The CDR3 totals 15 residues. V was clipped by 3 bases and J by 4 bases; unmatched bases: 8. CDR3 protein: CAWSPDRGRGYGYTF. CDR3 in DNA: TGTGCCTGGAGCCCTGACAGGGGGCGCGGCTATGGCTACACCTTC.

The J gene is TRBJ2-7, the V gene TRBV30, with 8 bases aligning to TRBD2. V was pared by 4 bases and J by 1 base, with 9 bases of the junction left unmatched. Germline loops: CDR1 GTSNPN, CDR2 SVGIG (reference sequence). The length of the CDR3 is 15 residues. This CDR3 reads CAWTLRSGSSYEQYF. For the CDR3, the DNA is TGTGCCTGGACCTTACGGAGCGGGAGTTCCTACGAGCAGTACTTC.

Comment on this clone: This CDR3 is also generated by other DNA sequences in the sample. This chain joins TRBV29-1 and TRBJ1-2; D ambiguous. V was cut by 4 bases and J by 3 bases, with 6 bases left in between. Germline CDR1 reads SQVTM; CDR2 reads ANQGSEA. The CDR3 is 11 amino acids. The CDR3: CSVGRDYGYTF. The CDR3 DNA is TGCAGCGTTGGCAGAGACTATGGCTACACCTTC.

This clone came up a few times. The chain combines TRBV4-2 with TRBJ2-5; 9 bases fit TRBD2. The CDR3 totals 16 residues. Germline CDR1 reads LGHNA; CDR2 reads YNFKEQ. The V and J ends lost 1 base and 3 bases, in that order; junction bases with no gene match: 6. CDR3 protein: CASSQGSGSPEETQYF. In DNA form, the CDR3 reads TGTGCCAGCAGCCAAGGTAGCGGGAGCCCAGAAGAGACCCAGTACTTC.

This clone has just a few counts. V and J are TRBV5-6 and TRBJ2-5; weak D call: TRBD2 (6 bases). This CDR3 is built from 14 residues. Germline CDR1 is SGHDT and CDR2 is YYEEEE. Trimming shortened V by 1 base and J by 4 bases, and 11 bases separated the two germline ends. The CDR3, as DNA: TGTGCCAGCAGCTTGCAGACTAGGCGAGAGACCCAGTACTTC. Amino acid sequence: CASSLQTRRETQYF.

The chain uses TRBV9 and TRBJ1-2; D may be TRBD1 (5 bases). The CDR3 sequence is 13 residues long. Germline CDR1 and CDR2: SGDLS and YYNGEE. Trimming shortened V by 3 bases and J by 6 bases, and 12 bases separated the two germline ends. The CDR3: CASSAGPGDGYTF. Written as DNA, the CDR3 is TGTGCCAGCAGCGCGGGCCCGGGGGATGGCTACACCTTC.

V is TRBV10-3 and J is TRBJ2-7, with 7 bases aligning to TRBD1. The germline gives CDR1 ENHRY, CDR2 SYGVKD. The J segment lost 5 bases and the V segment lost 1 base, leaving 8 bases of the junction unmatched. This CDR3 region has 15 residues. CDR3 nucleotide sequence: TGTGCCATCAGTGAGTTGACAGGGTTGGTCGACGAGCAGTACTTC. This translates into CAISELTGLVDEQYF.

This chain uses TRBV9 with TRBJ2-7; D not certain. CDR1 is SGDLS and CDR2 is YYNGEE in the germline V gene. Trimming took 0 bases from V and 0 from J, leaving 7 bases between them. CDR3 length equals 14 residues. CDR3 protein: CASSVVALSYEQYF. The CDR3 coding sequence is TGTGCCAGCAGCGTAGTAGCTCTCTCCTACGAGCAGTACTTC.